This entry lists 19 T cell receptor beta chains sequenced from one sample in a study of T cells after posttransplantation cyclophosphamide. Clones were read by immunoSEQ multiplex PCR, and TCRdb kept only the in-frame ones, dropping some. The specimen has about 39,000 clones, none found just once. The sequenced material came from PBMCs. These receptors originate from a woman between 50 and 59 years old in good health and a related stem cell transplant donor.

This clone was observed a handful of times. J is TRBJ2-1 and V is TRBV5-1; D might be TRBD1 (6 bases). V dropped 4 bases and J dropped 3 bases, with 20 bases sitting between them. CDR1 is SGHRS, CDR2 YFSETQ, per germline. CDR3 size: 17 residues. In DNA, the CDR3 is TGCGCCAGCAGCGAAAGGGGGACCCCGGGCGGCTACAATGAGCAGTTCTTC. Residues: CASSERGTPGGYNEQFF.

This clone was recorded at least ten times. The rearrangement joins TRBV12-5 to TRBJ2-1; 7 bases are shared with TRBD2. Germline lookup yields CDR1 LGHNT and CDR2 FRNRAP. V was clipped by 4 bases and J by 1 base; unmatched bases: 7. The CDR3 is made up of 16 amino acids. The CDR3 region has the DNA TGTGCTAGTGGTTCCGCGAGCGGGGTATCCTACAATGAGCAGTTCTTC. The encoded protein is CASGSASGVSYNEQFF.

V and J are TRBV5-1 and TRBJ1-1; D is undetermined. Trimming stripped 1 base from V and 0 bases from J, with 10 bases between. The germline gives CDR1 SGHRS, CDR2 YFSETQ. The CDR3 runs 15 residues. CDR3: CASSLSAGVNTEAFF. The CDR3 DNA sequence: TGCGCCAGCAGCTTGTCGGCAGGCGTGAACACTGAAGCTTTCTTT.

This clone was seen at least ten times. The rearrangement joins TRBV9 to TRBJ1-2, with TRBD1 as a possible D gene (6 bases). CDR3 size: 13 residues. Germline lookup yields CDR1 SGDLS and CDR2 YYNGEE. V lost 3 bases, J lost 1 base, and 7 bases lay in between. DNA for the CDR3: TGTGCCAGCAGCGAACAGGGTAACTATGGCTACACCTTC. It specifies CASSEQGNYGYTF.

This clone turned up a few times. V and J are TRBV5-1 and TRBJ2-3, with D tentatively TRBD1 (6 bases). Germline-derived CDR1 and CDR2 are SGHRS and YFSETQ. There are 14 residues in the CDR3. Trimming shortened V by 4 bases and J by 2 bases, and 11 bases separated the two germline ends. The CDR3 is CASSMDSSTDTQYF. CDR3 DNA: TGCGCCAGCAGCATGGACAGTTCCACAGATACGCAGTATTTT.

This clone was seen repeatedly, ten times or more. The genes are TRBV7-9 and TRBJ1-1, with 9 nucleotides matching TRBD1. The CDR3 is made up of 16 amino acids. The germline V gene has CDR1 SEHNR and CDR2 FQNEAQ (reference sequence). J gave up 4 bases and V 5 bases, and 11 bases lay outside the gene matches. CDR3 coding DNA: TGTGCCAGCAGCGAAACGCCCGGACAGGGGCCCACTGAAGCTTTCTTT. This sequence encodes CASSETPGQGPTEAFF.

The sample holds many counts of this clone. The gene calls are TRBV10-3 and TRBJ2-2, with 7 bases matching TRBD1. J was trimmed by 3 bases and V by 3 bases; bases with no gene match: 7. CDR3 length: 16 amino acids. From germline, CDR1 is ENHRY and CDR2 SYGVKD. The CDR3 sequence: CAISDPGQRYTGELFF. Here the CDR3 DNA reads TGTGCCATCAGTGATCCGGGACAGAGATACACCGGGGAGCTGTTTTTT.

This clone was found many times. The chain joins TRBV7-9 to TRBJ2-7; tentatively, D is TRBD2 (6 bases). V lost 5 bases to trimming and J lost 2 bases, with 16 bases between them. Germline CDR1 SEHNR, CDR2 FQNEAQ (reference sequence). The CDR3 loop spans 15 amino acids. The CDR3 sequence: CASSPRVSGTYEQYF. CDR3 bases: TGTGCCAGCAGCCCCCGGGTTAGCGGAACCTACGAGCAGTACTTC.

This clone was seen ten or more times. CDR3 protein: CASSLASTGFLAFF. The CDR3 DNA follows: TGCGCCAGCAGCTTGGCCTCGACAGGCTTCTTGGCTTTCTTT. The chain is built from TRBV5-1 and TRBJ1-1; perhaps TRBD1 as D (6 bases). Germline V CDR1 and CDR2: SGHRS, YFSETQ. V dropped 0 bases and J dropped 11 bases, with 17 bases sitting between them. This CDR3 is built from 14 residues.

This clone was seen repeatedly, ten times or more. The chain couples TRBV7-3 to TRBJ2-1; 9 nucleotides match TRBD1. The CDR3 runs 15 residues. From germline, CDR1 is SGHTA and CDR2 FQGTGA. Trimming took 5 bases from V and 7 from J; bases not matched to a gene: 9. The CDR3 protein is CASSPGQGTGNEQFF. Here the CDR3 DNA reads TGTGCCAGCAGCCCAGGACAGGGGACAGGGAATGAGCAGTTCTTC.

The rearrangement links TRBV20-1 to TRBJ2-3; D not resolved. Germline CDR1 and CDR2: DFQATT and SNEGSKA (reference sequence). Trimming left V 5 bases short and J 5 bases short, with 8 bases between. This CDR3 is built from 11 residues. The CDR3: CSAAERDTQYF. The CDR3 nucleotides read TGCAGTGCTGCAGAGCGAGATACGCAGTATTTT.

This clone was picked up many times. The J gene is TRBJ2-3, the V gene TRBV5-1; TRBD2 agrees at 8 bases. This CDR3 is 14 amino acids long. Unmatched junction bases numbered 6, after V lost 7 bases and J lost 2 bases. Germline V gene sequence: CDR1 SGHRS, CDR2 YFSETQ. Written as DNA, the CDR3 is TGCGCCAGCCTCGGGGGGGGGCACACAGATACGCAGTATTTT. This sequence encodes CASLGGGHTDTQYF.

This clone was observed at least ten times. The gene calls are TRBV6-6 and TRBJ2-1; possibly TRBD1 for D (5 bases). The ends were cut back, 10 bases at V and 4 bases at J, with 11 bases in the middle. Germline assignment: CDR1 MNHNY and CDR2 SVGAGI (reference sequence). The length of the CDR3 is 12 residues. CDR3 sequence: CATITGYNEQFF. DNA for the CDR3: TGTGCCACCATCACAGGATACAATGAGCAGTTCTTC.

The J gene is TRBJ2-2, the V gene TRBV14; 8 bases are a match to TRBD1. Trimming removed 0 bases from V and 3 bases from J; junction bases left unmatched: 3. The V gene's germline CDR1 is SGHDN and CDR2 FVKESK. The CDR3 sequence is 16 residues long. In DNA form, the CDR3 reads TGTGCCAGCAGCCAAGACAGGGGGCCGGACACCGGGGAGCTGTTTTTT. Protein: CASSQDRGPDTGELFF.

In its sample, this clone was seen many times. CDR3 DNA: TGTGCCAGCAGTGCAAGACAGGCTGCTGAAGCTTTCTTT. This encodes CASSARQAAEAFF. The chain joins TRBV27 to TRBJ1-1; tentatively, D is TRBD1 (6 bases). Germline values: CDR1 MNHEY, CDR2 SMNVEV (reference sequence). V lost 5 bases, J lost 6 bases, and 13 bases lay in between. This CDR3 has 13 amino acids.

This clone was seen many times. J is TRBJ1-5 and V is TRBV28; a weak D match, TRBD1 (6 bases). V was pared by 7 bases and J by 7 bases, with 17 bases between. From germline, CDR1 is MDHEN and CDR2 SYDVKM. The CDR3 contains 14 residues. The CDR3, as DNA: TGTGCCAGCACCCCTCCAGGGGTTAGGCAGCCCCAGCATTTT. This encodes CASTPPGVRQPQHF. The complete variable domain, with remaining parts taken from reference TRBV28 and TRBJ1-5, reads DVKVTQSSRYLVKRTGEKVFLECVQDMDHENMFWYRQDPGLGLRLIYFSYDVKMKEKGDIPEGYSVSREKKERFSLILESASTNQTSMYLCASTPPGVRQPQHFGDGTRLSIL.

This clone was detected ten times or more. The chain couples TRBV28 to TRBJ2-1, with 16 bases matching TRBD2. Trimming at V came to 1 base and at J to 8 bases, leaving 14 bases not matched to a gene. From germline, CDR1 is MDHEN and CDR2 SYDVKM. CDR3 size: 20 residues. The CDR3 DNA reads TGTGCCAGCAGTTTATCATCACCGGGACTAGCGGGGGGGCGGGTGTATGAGCAGTTCTTC. Residues: CASSLSSPGLAGGRVYEQFF.

Only a few counts were recorded for this clone. The V and J genes are TRBV6-5 and TRBJ1-2; 7 nucleotides align to TRBD1. The germline CDR1 and CDR2 sequences are MNHEY and SVGAGI. The CDR3 totals 14 residues. With V trimmed by 6 bases and J by 4 bases, 8 bases remained unmatched. CDR3 DNA: TGTGCCAGCAGATCCCGGGACAGACTCTATGGCTACACCTTC. Encoded protein: CASRSRDRLYGYTF.

This clone was detected many times. The J gene is TRBJ1-1, the V gene TRBV30, with 10 positions matching TRBD1. Trimming cost V 3 bases and J 5 bases; bases outside gene matches: 12. CDR1 is GTSNPN, CDR2 SVGIG, per germline (reference sequence). CDR3 length equals 16 residues. For the CDR3, the DNA is TGTGCCTGGAGCCAGAGATCGGGACAGGGGAGGACTGAAGCTTTCTTT. It translates to CAWSQRSGQGRTEAFF.